These 8 T cell receptor beta chains were all obtained from the same sample, sequenced in a study of regulatory T cells in long-lasting Graves disease. Time point noted: newly diagnosed GD, antithyroid drugs for less than 3 months. Construction of the TCR library relied on RNA isolated from PBMCs. Construction of TCR beta libraries relied on iRepertoire HTBI primers and on Arm-PCR targeting CDR3 regions. From the multiplex PCR reads, TCRdb called clonotypes with MiXCR, one entry per CDR3 protein. The sample yields under 250,000 distinct CDR3 sequences, 20% to 25% seen once. The sample consisted of peripheral blood mononuclear cells (PBMCs), taken at new diagnosis, from a patient treated with antithyroid drugs. These receptor sequences come from a female donor with Graves disease.

Remarks on this clonotype: A far more abundant clone sits one base away, making this likely a read error. The genes are TRBV7-9 and TRBJ2-3, with 10 positions matching TRBD2. Gene TRBJ2-7 matches the end of the DNA better, so the J call may be wrong. CDR3 length: 15 amino acids. Per germline, CDR1 SEHNR and CDR2 FQNEAQ (reference sequence). The CDR3 DNA sequence: TGTGCCAGCAGCACAGGACTAGCGGAGGACAATGAGCAGTACTTC. This sequence encodes CASSTGLAEDNEQYF.

The DNA of the CDR3 is TGTGCCAGCAGTGAAGCTGCGACAGGGGCCTGGGCCCAGCATTTT. This gives the protein CASSEAATGAWAQHF. This chain links TRBV6-1 with TRBJ1-5, with 8 bases lining up with TRBD1. Germline-derived CDR1 and CDR2 are MNHNS and SASEGT. This CDR3 is 15 amino acids long. J lost 11 bases, V lost 0 bases, and 9 bases had no gene match.

This chain connects TRBV7-9 to TRBJ1-3, with D uncertain. V lost 2 bases to trimming and J lost 3 bases, with 11 bases between them. This CDR3 spans 15 amino acids. Germline assignment: CDR1 SEHNR and CDR2 FQNEAQ (reference sequence). CDR3 protein: CASSLKGQDGNTIYF. CDR3 in DNA: TGTGCCAGCAGCTTAAAAGGGCAGGATGGAAACACCATATATTTT.

This clonotype has a count of ten or more. The V and J genes are TRBV5-5 and TRBJ1-2; 8 nucleotides agree with TRBD1. The germline V gene encodes CDR1 SGHKS and CDR2 YYEKEE (reference sequence). V lost 1 base to trimming and J lost 0 bases; unmatched junction nucleotides: 11. The CDR3 runs to 18 residues. For the CDR3, the DNA is TGTGCCAGCAGCTTGAGATTCGGGACAGGAGGCCCTAACTATGGCTACACCTTC. This codes for CASSLRFGTGGPNYGYTF.

Turning to this clonotype: Possible read error: a much larger clone is one base away. V is TRBV9 and J is TRBJ2-5, with D perhaps assigned TRBD1 or TRBD2 (6 bases each). The V end was cut by 0 bases, the J end by 11 bases, with 17 bases between. This CDR3 contains 14 residues. Germline assignment: CDR1 SGDLS and CDR2 YYNGEE. CDR3 in amino acids: CASSVDRGRNEQYF. DNA for the CDR3: TGTGCCAGCAGCGTAGATCGGGGGCGCAATGAGCAGTACTTC.

This clonotype showed up many times. The V and J genes are TRBV10-3 and TRBJ2-5; the match to TRBD2 covers 7 bases. The germline V gene encodes CDR1 ENHRY and CDR2 SYGVKD. With V trimmed by 0 bases and J by 2 bases, 0 bases remained unmatched. The CDR3 runs 14 residues. The CDR3 nucleotides read TGTGCCATCAGTGAGTCCGGGGGGCAAGAGACCCAGTACTTC. Protein sequence: CAISESGGQETQYF.

This clonotype was observed a handful of times. V gene TRBV5-6 combines with J gene TRBJ2-1; D not certain. This CDR3 region has 16 residues. V was trimmed by 0 bases and J by 7 bases, leaving 17 bases between them. Germline loops: CDR1 SGHDT, CDR2 YYEEEE. As DNA, the CDR3 is TGTGCCAGCAGCTTGGTAGTCTCTCCTGCGGCGAATGAGCAGTTCTTC. Protein product: CASSLVVSPAANEQFF.

This clonotype was counted ten times or more. V is TRBV10-2 and J is TRBJ2-5; tentative D call: TRBD1 (5 bases). Germline values: CDR1 WSHSY, CDR2 SAAADI. This CDR3 is built from 16 residues. V was shortened by 3 bases and J by 1 base, with 15 bases between the two germline ends. The chain's CDR3 is CASSDFHRRLQETQYF. CDR3 bases: TGCGCCAGCAGTGACTTCCACAGGCGACTCCAAGAGACCCAGTACTTC.